One T cell receptor (beta chain) is described in this entry. Original processing notes: Reference gene primers were amplified, and this amplification served to estimate nucleated cell counts. Some clones are missing from TCRdb's copy, which holds only in-frame ones; the method was immunoSEQ multiplex PCR. D and trimming come from the DNA, and the V and J calls and clone size come from that table. The table has 75,000 to 95,000 clones, under 90% seen once. The data were obtained in a study of blood T cell repertoires in COVID-19. Study in general: Samples taken during acute and convalescent COVID-19 were collected in the United States, Italy and Spain. PBMCs, B-cell-depleted T cells, or T cells provided the cDNA or gDNA that made up the material.

Trimming shortened V by 5 bases and J by 7 bases, and 12 bases separated the two germline ends. The CDR3 spans 13 residues. Germline CDR1 is SEHNR and CDR2 is FQNEAQ (reference sequence). Sequencing was carried out using peripheral blood. This chain uses TRBV7-9 with TRBJ1-3; unclear D gene. The clonotype was recovered from a human donor in a cohort sampled during active COVID-19. CDR3 sequence (DNA): TGTGCCAGCAGCGCGGGAGCGGCGAACACCATATATTTT. It yields the protein CASSAGAANTIYF.